This TCR beta chain emerged from a study of type 1 and type 2 diabetes patients. Study-level information: The whole study generated 15 million to 20 million paired-end reads.

Other autoimmune diseases and infections within the past four weeks excluded donors. Each participant gave around 10 milliliters of peripheral blood. CDR1 is GTSNPN and CDR2 is SVGIG in the germline V gene (reference sequence). The CDR3 spans 13 residues. The PCR template was genomic DNA. The TCR beta CDR3 region was amplified using 30 forward and 13 reverse primers. A single record per CDR3 protein comes from TCRdb applying MiXCR to the multiplex PCR reads. The table has 250,000 or so distinct CDR3 sequences, more than 45% seen once. As regards this clonotype: No antigen is known for it. Germline is not matched at one junction end, which may reflect a read error.

Study outcomes and limitations: In type 2 diabetes, highly-expanded CD4+ clones took a median around 4.1% of reads.

The receptor was derived from a man younger than 35 with type 2 diabetes. Sequencing was performed on peripheral blood mononuclear cells (PBMCs). This chain uses TRBV30 with TRBJ1-4; D gene unclear. This chain's CDR3 is CAWTPGGNGKLFF. CDR3 nucleotides: TGTGCCTGGACCCCAGGAGGGAATGGAAAACTGTTTTTT.